This T cell receptor beta chain was captured in a study of synovial regulatory T cells in juvenile arthritis. This clone is called large based on its frequency. Its antigen is not known. Sequencing used immunoSEQ multiplex PCR; TCRdb keeps in-frame clones, though not all of them. The table counts around 420 clones; 4.5% to 6% lies in the top ten. iaTreg cells were HLA-DR+ Treg cells. Broader study findings: Compared with other blood Treg cells, inflammation-associated Treg cells had reduced TCR diversity. Across patients, iaTreg TCR repertoires were mostly private, partly shared with synovial Teff and blood CPL. iaTreg cells shared more CDR3 sequences with synovial Tregs than other blood Tregs did.

Per germline, CDR1 ENHRY and CDR2 SYGVKD. The CDR3 loop spans 14 amino acids. The nucleotide record is missing. The sample comprised Treg cells from blood. Subset reported: HLA-DR+ inflammation-associated blood Treg cells. The V gene is TRBV10-3, the J gene TRBJ1-6; without DNA, the TCRdb call of TRBD1 cannot be checked. The receptor comes from a donor younger than 30 with juvenile idiopathic arthritis. CDR3 sequence reads: CAITLDRANSPLHF.